Listed below are T cell receptor beta chains from one sample, sequenced in a study of T cells in localized non-small cell lung cancer. Here immunoSEQ multiplex PCR was the method, and the copy in TCRdb shows in-frame clones only, minus some. The table lists 20,000 to 25,000 clones, approximately 88% of them singletons. The specimen comprised peripheral blood, sampled before any cancer treatment. The origin of the receptors is a man aged 35 to 70 with stage I lung adenocarcinoma. Each CDR3 is given with its conserved first and last residue. Each record gives: J gene, V gene, D gene, clone size, CDR3 DNA, CDR3 protein. D genes are given only for firm matches. Expanded clones get a size class; other rows say once, few or many, or leave the size out.

>TRBJ2-7|TRBV4-3|TRBD2|-
TGCGCCAGCAGCCGGATAACTAGCGGCCGGTACGAGCAGTACTTC
CASSRITSGRYEQYF
>TRBJ2-5|TRBV7-6|TRBD2|-
TGTGCCAGCAGCCGAGGACTAGCGGGACCAGAGACCCAGTACTTC
CASSRGLAGPETQYF
>TRBJ1-5|TRBV19|TRBD1|-
TGTGCCAGTAGTATTGGTACAGGGGAACAGCCCCAGCATTTT
CASSIGTGEQPQHF
>TRBJ2-7|TRBV7-2|TRBD2|-
TGTGCCAGCAGCCGTGGGACTAGCCGGGGCGACGAGCAGTACTTC
CASSRGTSRGDEQYF
>TRBJ2-3|TRBV27|TRBD2|-
TGTGCCAGCAGTTTAGGGACTACACCGGGAGATACGCAGTATTTT
CASSLGTTPGDTQYF
>TRBJ1-1|TRBV4-2|TRBD1|-
TGTGCCAGCAGCCAAGATAACCGAGAACAGGGGGGAAGGACTGAAGCTTTCTTT
CASSQDNREQGGRTEAFF
>TRBJ1-4|TRBV6-5|-|once
TGTGCCAGCAGTCTCTCGGGTTTAGGGGAAAAACTGTTTTTT
CASSLSGLGEKLFF
>TRBJ2-2|TRBV30|TRBD2|-
TGTGCCTGGAGTGAAGCGGGGGGCAGCGGGGAGCTGTTTTTT
CAWSEAGGSGELFF
>TRBJ1-1|TRBV2|TRBD1|-
TGTGCCAGCACTGGAGGGACAGGGAACACTGAAGCTTTCTTT
CASTGGTGNTEAFF
>TRBJ2-7|TRBV28|-|-
TGTGCCAGCAGGGCGGACATCTCTTGGGAGCAGTACTTC
CASRADISWEQYF
>TRBJ2-1|TRBV5-1|-|-
TGCGCCAGCAGCTTGTACGGAGGGATGAATGAGCAGTTCTTC
CASSLYGGMNEQFF
>TRBJ1-4|TRBV28|-|-
TGTGCCAGCAGTACCCCGGGGGGGGAGGGTGAAAAACTGATTTTT
CASSTPGGEGEKLIF
>TRBJ1-1|TRBV7-2|TRBD1|-
TGTGCCAGCAGCCCGACAGGGCCAGCGGACACTGAAGCTTTCTTT
CASSPTGPADTEAFF
>TRBJ1-2|TRBV5-6|-|-
TGTGCCAGCAGCCTGCCAACAGGAGGCTATGGCTACACCTTC
CASSLPTGGYGYTF
>TRBJ2-5|TRBV28|-|few
TGTGCCAGCAGTAGGATACAGCGTCAAGAGACCCAGTACTTC
CASSRIQRQETQYF
>TRBJ2-1|TRBV5-4|-|-
TGTGCCAGCAGCCCCCTTCCAGTTCCGAGTGAGCAGTTCTTC
CASSPLPVPSEQFF
>TRBJ1-3|TRBV27|TRBD1|-
TGTGCCAGCAGGGACAGGGGAAACACCATATATTTT
CASRDRGNTIYF
>TRBJ1-1|TRBV11-2|-|-
TGTGCCAGCAGCTTATCCGGTCCCTCGAACACTGAAGCTTTCTTT
CASSLSGPSNTEAFF
>TRBJ2-5|TRBV21-1|-|-
TGTGCCAGCAGGGGACAGGGGGCAAAAGAGACCCAGTACTTC
CASRGQGAKETQYF
>TRBJ2-3|TRBV27|TRBD1|-
TGTGCCAGCAGGACCACAGGGGCTAGTACAGATACGCAGTATTTT
CASRTTGASTDTQYF
>TRBJ2-7|TRBV6-6|-|few
TGTGCCAGCAGTTATGGTGTCGATGGGGAGCAGTACTTC
CASSYGVDGEQYF
>TRBJ2-5|TRBV5-4|-|-
TGTGCCAGCAGCTTGGTGGGCGGGGAACAAGAGACCCAGTACTTC
CASSLVGGEQETQYF
>TRBJ2-6|TRBV7-9|TRBD1|-
TGTGCCAGCAGCCGGGGACAGGGTGCTGGGGCCAACGTCCTGACTTTC
CASSRGQGAGANVLTF
>TRBJ2-5|TRBV7-2|-|-
TGTGCCAGCAGCTTAATCCGGGAGACCCAGTACTTC
CASSLIRETQYF
>TRBJ2-2|TRBV11-2|-|-
TGTGCCAGCAGCTTCATTCGGGGAACCGGGGAGCTGTTTTTT
CASSFIRGTGELFF
>TRBJ2-3|TRBV7-9|-|-
TGTGCCAGCAGCGATTTAGACTTCCCTAGCACAGATACGCAGTATTTT
CASSDLDFPSTDTQYF
>TRBJ2-7|TRBV6-5|-|-
TGTGCCAGCAGTTACGGGCCGCTAACCTCCTACGAGCAGTACTTC
CASSYGPLTSYEQYF
>TRBJ2-6|TRBV7-2|-|-
TGTGCCAGCAGCTTAGTTGGAGGAAGCTCTGGGGCCAACGTCCTGACTTTC
CASSLVGGSSGANVLTF
>TRBJ2-1|TRBV5-1|TRBD2|-
TGCGCCGGCAGCGCCAGGACTAGCGGGCAGGTCAATGAGCAGTTCTTC
CAGSARTSGQVNEQFF